This is a list of T cell receptor beta chains from one sample in a study of T cells in narcolepsy. Profiling relied on immunoSEQ multiplex PCR, and the TCRdb table lists in-frame clones only, not all of them. The table records 25,000 to 35,000 clones, about 76% of them present only once. Sequenced input: CD45RA- memory CD4+ T cells from PBMCs. These receptors came from a human donor with narcolepsy. Both conserved end residues are part of each CDR3. The D gene is left open where the match is weak. Size values are once, few and many counts, or a class for expanded clones, and some rows have none.

clone_size d_call j_call v_call cdr3_nt cdr3_aa
. . TRBJ1-3 TRBV5-5 TGTGCCAGCAGCTTGACGAGGGTCTCTGGAAACACCATATATTTT CASSLTRVSGNTIYF
. TRBD1 TRBJ1-1 TRBV30 TGTGCCTGGACATCCGACAGGGGGTACACTGAAGCTTTCTTT CAWTSDRGYTEAFF
once . TRBJ2-1 TRBV6-1 TGTGCCAGCAGGGGGACGATGACCTACAATGAGCAGTTCTTC CASRGTMTYNEQFF
. . TRBJ2-3 TRBV6-5 TGTGCCAGCGCCCTCAGTGGAGATACGCAGTATTTT CASALSGDTQYF
. . TRBJ1-1 TRBV30 TGTGCCTGGAGTGCGGACAGCGCTCGGGCTTTCTTT CAWSADSARAFF
. . TRBJ1-2 TRBV7-2 TGTGCCAGCAGCTATATGGACAGAAGCTATGGCTACACCTTC CASSYMDRSYGYTF
few . TRBJ1-5 TRBV7-2 TGTGCCAGCAGCTTAGTGCCGTCAGGGCTTGGCAATCAGCCCCAGCATTTT CASSLVPSGLGNQPQHF
. . TRBJ1-6 TRBV4-3 TGCGCCAGCAGCCAAGATATCGGTTCACCCCTCCACTTT CASSQDIGSPLHF
. . TRBJ2-6 TRBV4-1 TGCGCCAGCAGCCAAGGTCGGGGCTCTGGGGCCAACGTCCTGACTTTC CASSQGRGSGANVLTF
once TRBD1 TRBJ1-2 TRBV4-1 TGCGCCAGCAGCCAAGAAGGGGACAGTACCACCTATGGCTACACCTTC CASSQEGDSTTYGYTF
. . TRBJ1-5 TRBV7-8 TGTGCCAGCAGCTTAGGGAGGGGCGGGAGCAATCAGCCCCAGCATTTT CASSLGRGGSNQPQHF
. TRBD2 TRBJ2-3 TRBV14 TGTGCCACCGGACTAGCGGGAGTAGATACGCAGTATTTT CATGLAGVDTQYF
. TRBD1 TRBJ2-3 TRBV27 TGTGCCAGCAGTTTCGGGACAGGGGGCACAGATACGCAGTATTTT CASSFGTGGTDTQYF
. TRBD2 TRBJ2-7 TRBV9 TGTGCCAGCAGCGGACCGGGACTAGTGAGTCTCGAGCAGTACTTC CASSGPGLVSLEQYF
. . TRBJ1-1 TRBV21-1 TGTGCCAGCAGCAAAGGATATACAGGGGTGAACACTGAAGCTTTCTTT CASSKGYTGVNTEAFF
. . TRBJ2-2 TRBV6-5 TGTGCCAGCAGTGTTGGTTCGGGGAACACCGGGGAGCTGTTTTTT CASSVGSGNTGELFF
. . TRBJ2-7 TRBV10-2 TGCGCCAGCACCGAGGCGGGTTCCTCCTACGAGCAGTACTTC CASTEAGSSYEQYF
few TRBD2 TRBJ2-3 TRBV4-1 TGCGCCAGCAGCCTTGGGACTAGCGGCACAGATACGCAGTATTTT CASSLGTSGTDTQYF
. TRBD2 TRBJ2-7 TRBV4-2 TGTGCCAGCAGCCAAGATGGGACTAGCGGGTTCTACGAGCAGTACTTC CASSQDGTSGFYEQYF
. . TRBJ2-3 TRBV19 TGTGCCAGTAGTGTGCGTGGGACAGATACGCAGTATTTT CASSVRGTDTQYF
. . TRBJ1-2 TRBV6-9 TGTGCCAGCAGTTACAATGGCTACACCTTC CASSYNGYTF
. . TRBJ1-2 TRBV6-5 TGTGCCAGCAGTCTCTCGGGGAATGGCTACACCTTC CASSLSGNGYTF
few . TRBJ1-2 TRBV19 TGTGCCAGTAACGACAGGATTAACTATGGCTACACCTTC CASNDRINYGYTF
. . TRBJ1-2 TRBV29-1 TGCAGCGTTCGAGCGGACGATAACTATGGCTACACCTTC CSVRADDNYGYTF
. . TRBJ1-1 TRBV20-1 TGCAGTGCATGGAACACTGAAGCTTTCTTT CSAWNTEAFF
. TRBD2 TRBJ2-2 TRBV7-3 TGTGCCAGCAGCTTACAAGCGGGAGGAATCGCCGGGGAGCTGTTTTTT CASSLQAGGIAGELFF
medium-sized . TRBJ1-3 TRBV10-3 TGTGCCATCAGAGAGAGCTCTGGAAACACCATATATTTT CAIRESSGNTIYF
. TRBD1 TRBJ2-7 TRBV19 TGTGCCAGTAGTATGGGTAGGGGACAGCAGCCTCTGGAGCAGTACTTC CASSMGRGQQPLEQYF
. . TRBJ2-1 TRBV6-5 TGTGCCAGCAGCGATTCTTACAATGAGCAGTTCTTC CASSDSYNEQFF
. . TRBJ2-1 TRBV7-8 TGTGCCAGCAGCTTATCCTCCTACTCCTACAATGAGCAGTTCTTC CASSLSSYSYNEQFF
once TRBD1 TRBJ1-6 TRBV18 TGTGCCAGCTCACTCGGAGCCGGGACAGGGAATTCACCCCTCCACTTT CASSLGAGTGNSPLHF
. . TRBJ2-5 TRBV5-4 TGTGCCAGCAAAGAGGGGTCGCTCAAATCTCCCCAGTACTTC CASKEGSLKSPQYF
once TRBD2 TRBJ2-1 TRBV13 TGTGCCAGCAGCCGCCGGGCGGGAGCGAGTGAGCAGTTCTTC CASSRRAGASEQFF
. . TRBJ1-4 TRBV15 TGTGCCACCAGCAGAGAATACGGGACGAATGAAAAACTGTTTTTT CATSREYGTNEKLFF
. . TRBJ1-2 TRBV19 TGTGCCAGTACAGGGAACTATGGCTACACCTTC CASTGNYGYTF
. . TRBJ1-4 TRBV7-3 TGTGCCAGCAGCATTGGGTGCGTCCCTAAGTCGAGGGAAAAACTGTTTTTT CASSIGCVPKSREKLFF
. TRBD2 TRBJ2-3 TRBV7-9 TGTGCCAGCAGCCTCGGGGGGATCACAGATACGCAGTATTTT CASSLGGITDTQYF
. . TRBJ2-5 TRBV5-1 TGCGCCAGCAGCTCTCAGGGAATAGAGACCCAGTACTTC CASSSQGIETQYF
few TRBD2 TRBJ2-1 TRBV4-3 TGCGCCAGCAGCCAAGTAGCGGGGGCCTACAATGAGCAGTTCTTC CASSQVAGAYNEQFF
. . TRBJ2-7 TRBV18 TGTGCCAGCTCACCAACCGGGGGACAGATCTACGAGCAGTACTTC CASSPTGGQIYEQYF
. . TRBJ2-1 TRBV15 TGTGCCACCAGCAGAGCTGTAGGGTTAATCCTTAACAATGAGCAGTTCTTC CATSRAVGLILNNEQFF
. . TRBJ1-1 TRBV28 TGTGCCACCGTCAAAGGTGACACTGAAGCTTTCTTT CATVKGDTEAFF
. TRBD1 TRBJ2-7 TRBV14 TGTGCCAGCAGCCTAGGGACAGCTATACGAGAGCAGTACTTC CASSLGTAIREQYF
few . TRBJ1-5 TRBV18 TGTGCCAGCTCCGGGGATAGCAATCAGCCCCAGCATTTT CASSGDSNQPQHF
. . TRBJ2-7 TRBV7-2 TGTGCCAGCAGCTTGTCAGGGAGCTCCTACGAGCAGTACTTC CASSLSGSSYEQYF
. . TRBJ1-2 TRBV9 TGTGCCAGCAGCCCCTCACAGGGAACTAACTATGGCTACACCTTC CASSPSQGTNYGYTF
. . TRBJ2-3 TRBV7-7 TGTGCCAGCAGCCGAAACTCGGGGGGCACAGATACGCAGTATTTT CASSRNSGGTDTQYF
. TRBD1 TRBJ2-1 TRBV5-1 TGCGCCAGCAGCTGGACAGGGGAACATGAGCAGTTCTTC CASSWTGEHEQFF
. . TRBJ2-7 TRBV2 TGTGCCAGCAAAGTCTCTTTATACGAGCAGTACTTC CASKVSLYEQYF
. TRBD2 TRBJ2-4 TRBV7-2 TGTGCCAGCAGCTTAGCCCTAGCGGGGGCTCTGTCCCAGTACTTC CASSLALAGALSQYF
. . TRBJ1-1 TRBV18 TGTGCCAGCTCACCCTATACAGTGAACACTGAAGCTTTCTTT CASSPYTVNTEAFF
. . TRBJ1-2 TRBV28 TGTGCCAGCAGTCAGAACATAAACTATGGCTACACCTTC CASSQNINYGYTF
. . TRBJ2-1 TRBV5-1 TGCGCCAGCAGCTTGGGAGGACTCAATGAGCAGTTCTTC CASSLGGLNEQFF
. . TRBJ1-5 TRBV15 TGTGCCACCAGCAGAGTGAGTAGGAGTAGGGAGTTTCAGCCCCAGCATTTT CATSRVSRSREFQPQHF
. TRBD1 TRBJ1-6 TRBV2 TGTGCCAGCAGTGACCGAGGGGGCGAGAATTCACCCCTCCACTTT CASSDRGGENSPLHF
. . TRBJ2-3 TRBV6-1 TGTGCCAGTACTACCCGGTTAGGAGATACGCAGTATTTT CASTTRLGDTQYF
. TRBD2 TRBJ2-3 TRBV7-6 TGTGCCAGCAGCTTACAAACTAGCGGGAGATATACAGATACGCAGTATTTT CASSLQTSGRYTDTQYF
. . TRBJ1-1 TRBV7-8 TGTGCCAGCAGCTTAACGGGAAAGGGCACTGAAGCTTTCTTT CASSLTGKGTEAFF
. . TRBJ2-2 TRBV11-3 TGTGCCAGCAGCGACCCCCGCTTGTGGGGAGATGGGGAGCTGTTTTTT CASSDPRLWGDGELFF